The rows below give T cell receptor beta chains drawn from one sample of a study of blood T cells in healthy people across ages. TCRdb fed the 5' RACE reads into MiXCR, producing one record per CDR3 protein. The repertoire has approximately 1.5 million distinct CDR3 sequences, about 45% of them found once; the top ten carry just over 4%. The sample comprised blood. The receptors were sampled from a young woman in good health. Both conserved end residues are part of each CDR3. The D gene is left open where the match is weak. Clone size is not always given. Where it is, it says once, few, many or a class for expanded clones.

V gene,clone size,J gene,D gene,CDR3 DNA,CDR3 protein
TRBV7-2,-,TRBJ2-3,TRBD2,TGTGCCAGCAGCTTAACACCATACGTAGCGGGGGGCCTCACAGATACGCAGTATTTT,CASSLTPYVAGGLTDTQYF
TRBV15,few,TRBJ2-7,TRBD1,TGTGCCACCAGCAGACAGACAGGGGGCTACGAGCAGTACTTC,CATSRQTGGYEQYF
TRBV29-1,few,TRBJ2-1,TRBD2,TGCAGCGTCCGACCCAGACTAGCGGGAGAGGGGAATGAGCAGTTCTTC,CSVRPRLAGEGNEQFF
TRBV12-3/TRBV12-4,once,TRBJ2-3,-,TGTGCCAGCAGTTTAATGAGGGGTGCAGAGACGCAGTATTTT,CASSLMRGAETQYF
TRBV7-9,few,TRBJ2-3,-,TGTGCCAGCAGATCCAGGTCCCGGGAACCTGACGCAGATACGCAGTATTTT,CASRSRSREPDADTQYF
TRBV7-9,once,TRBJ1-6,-,TGTGCCAGCAGCTTAGATTTCTCTAATTCACCCCTCCACTTT,CASSLDFSNSPLHF
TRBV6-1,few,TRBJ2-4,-,TGTGCCAGCAGTGAAGCCAGGGGGGGATGGGCCAAAAACATTCAGTACTTC,CASSEARGGWAKNIQYF
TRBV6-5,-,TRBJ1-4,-,TGTGCCAGCAGTCCGATTAGAAAAGTTGAAAAACTGTTTTTT,CASSPIRKVEKLFF
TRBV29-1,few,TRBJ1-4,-,TGCAGCGCCAAAAGGACCACCCGGTCCACTAATGAAAAACTGTTTTTT,CSAKRTTRSTNEKLFF
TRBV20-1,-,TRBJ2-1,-,TGCAGTACTAGAGATGTTGGCAGCAATGAGCAGTTCTTC,CSTRDVGSNEQFF
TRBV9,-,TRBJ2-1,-,TGTGCCAGCAGCGCGCTACAAAAGGACGTTCCCAATGAGCAGTTCTTC,CASSALQKDVPNEQFF
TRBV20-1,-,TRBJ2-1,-,TGCAGTGCCCCTATCGGAGGCCCTACGAATGAGCAGTTCTTC,CSAPIGGPTNEQFF
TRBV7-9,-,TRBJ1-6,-,TGTGCCAGCAGCTTAAAACAGACCTATAATTCACCCCTCCACTTT,CASSLKQTYNSPLHF
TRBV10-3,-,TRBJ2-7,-,TGTGCCATCAGTGAGTCCACGTATACCTACGAGCAGTACTTC,CAISESTYTYEQYF
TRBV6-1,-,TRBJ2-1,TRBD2,TGTGCCAGCGTAAGATTCGGACTAGCGGCAGACAATGAGCAGTTCTTC,CASVRFGLAADNEQFF
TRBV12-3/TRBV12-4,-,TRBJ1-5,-,TGTGCCAGCAGTTTTGGGGGGAGGAGGGGCAATCAGCCCCAGCATTTT,CASSFGGRRGNQPQHF
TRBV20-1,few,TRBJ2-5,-,TGCAGTGCTAAAAGAGGGCGGAATGAGCAGTACTTC,CSAKRGRNEQYF
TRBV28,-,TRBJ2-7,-,TGTGCCAGCAGTTTTCGCGGGGAGAGGGGGAGCGAGCAGTACTTC,CASSFRGERGSEQYF
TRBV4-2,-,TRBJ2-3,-,TGTGCCAGCAGCCAAGACGTAACTACCTATAGCACAGATACGCAGTATTTT,CASSQDVTTYSTDTQYF
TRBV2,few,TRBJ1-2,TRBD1,TGTGCCAGCACCCCCGGGACAGGGGACGGTGGCTACACCTTC,CASTPGTGDGGYTF
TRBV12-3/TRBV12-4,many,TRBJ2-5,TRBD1,TGTGCCAGCAGTTTGGACAGGGCTGGGGAGACCCAGTACTTC,CASSLDRAGETQYF
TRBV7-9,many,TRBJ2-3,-,TGTGCCAGCAGCTTATCCGGGACTAGCACAGATACGCAGTATTTT,CASSLSGTSTDTQYF
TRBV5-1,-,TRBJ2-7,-,TGCGCCAGCAGCTTAATCCCAGGGCCCAACGAGCAGTACTTC,CASSLIPGPNEQYF
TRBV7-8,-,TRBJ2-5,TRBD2,TGTGCCAGCAGCTCCCCGGCTAGCGGGGGGTGGGAGACCCAGTACTTC,CASSSPASGGWETQYF
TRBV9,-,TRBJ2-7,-,TGTGCCAGCAGCGTAGGAGCTCCCTCCTACGAGCAGTACTTC,CASSVGAPSYEQYF
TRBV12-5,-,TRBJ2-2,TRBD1,TGTGCTAGTGGTTTGTTTAGACAGGGTCCGACCGGGGAGCTGTTTTTT,CASGLFRQGPTGELFF
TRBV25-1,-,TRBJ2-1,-,TGTGCCAGCAGAAGGCGGGACCGTGAGCAGTTCTTC,CASRRRDREQFF
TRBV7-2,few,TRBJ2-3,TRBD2,TGTGCCAGCAGCTTCCCGGCTAGCGGGGGCACAGATACGCAGTATTTT,CASSFPASGGTDTQYF
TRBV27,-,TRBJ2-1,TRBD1,TGTGCCAGCAGTATCGGACAGGACCAAGAGACCCAGTTCTTC,CASSIGQDQETQFF
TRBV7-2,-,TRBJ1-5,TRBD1,TGTGCCAGCAGCTTAGTAACAGGGGTAGGAGATCAGCCCCAGCATTTT,CASSLVTGVGDQPQHF
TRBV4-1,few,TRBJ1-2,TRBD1,TGCGCCAGCAGCCAGGAACAGGGGGCGAATGGCTACACCTTC,CASSQEQGANGYTF
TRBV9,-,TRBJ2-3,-,TGTGCCAGCAGCGTAGGTACCGGGAGAGGGGGCACAGATACGCAGTATTTT,CASSVGTGRGGTDTQYF
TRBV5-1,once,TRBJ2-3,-,TGCGCCAGCAGACGTATGGGGGGCGCCGGCACAGATACGCAGTATTTT,CASRRMGGAGTDTQYF
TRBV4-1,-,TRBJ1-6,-,TGCGCCAGCAGCCACCCGGGAGATTCACCCCTCCACTTT,CASSHPGDSPLHF
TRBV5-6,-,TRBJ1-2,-,TGTGCCAGCCATTCGAGGCGCCATGGCTACACCTTC,CASHSRRHGYTF
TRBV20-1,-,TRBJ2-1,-,TGCAGTGCAAGAAGGATCCGCACTTCGACCTACAATGAGCAGTTCTTC,CSARRIRTSTYNEQFF
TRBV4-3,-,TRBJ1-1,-,TGCGCCAGCAGCCAAGGGCCCCAGAGGCTGAACACTAAAGCTTTCTTT,CASSQGPQRLNTKAFF